A selection of T cell receptor beta chains follows, all from one sample in a study of OX40 agonist ivuxolimab in advanced cancers. Only in-frame clones appear in the TCRdb table, and some are missing; sequencing was by immunoSEQ multiplex PCR. The sample contains roughly 77,000 clones, around 93% of which appear only once. The source was CD4+ or CD8+ T cells sorted from blood, collected in a trial of the OX40 agonist ivuxolimab. The receptors shown here come from an adult with an advanced solid tumor such as melanoma, head and neck, liver or kidney cancer. The CDR3 runs from the conserved cysteine through the conserved F or W. A D gene is named only where the DNA matches it firmly. Rows may omit the clone size; those that give it use once, few, many or a size class.

d_call clone_size j_call v_call cdr3_nt cdr3_aa
TRBD2 few TRBJ2-7 TRBV13 TGTGCCAGCAGCGCCCCTAGCGGGTCCTCCTACGAGCAGTACTTC CASSAPSGSSYEQYF
NA NA TRBJ2-7 TRBV6-5 TGTGCCAGCAGTGAGACAGTACAGTTGGAGCAGTACTTC CASSETVQLEQYF
NA NA TRBJ2-2 TRBV2 TGTGCCAGCAGTGCCCGTTCGACTCTAAGCAACACCGGGGAGCTGTTTTTT CASSARSTLSNTGELFF
NA once TRBJ2-1 TRBV18 TGTGCCAGCTCACCTTCAAGACAGCTAAACTCCTACAATGAGCAGTTCTTC CASSPSRQLNSYNEQFF
NA NA TRBJ2-7 TRBV5-1 TGCGCCAGCAGCTTGGGGGCTAACTACGAGCAGTACTTC CASSLGANYEQYF
TRBD1 NA TRBJ2-1 TRBV7-9 TGTGCCAGCAGCGGGACAGGTAGTGAGCAGTTCTTC CASSGTGSEQFF
NA NA TRBJ1-2 TRBV11-3 TGTGCCAGCAGCTTATCACGATCTTATGGCTACACCTTC CASSLSRSYGYTF
NA NA TRBJ1-1 TRBV27 TGTGCCACCGTAACAGGGTGGACTGAAGCTTTCTTT CATVTGWTEAFF
NA NA TRBJ2-3 TRBV7-6 TGTGCCAGCAGCTCTCTAAGGGTAGGGGGCACAGATACGCAGTATTTT CASSSLRVGGTDTQYF
NA NA TRBJ2-6 TRBV7-3 TGTGCCAGCAGCATCACGGGTGGGGCAGAGGGGGCCAACGTCCTGACTTTC CASSITGGAEGANVLTF
TRBD2 NA TRBJ2-5 TRBV18 TGTGCCAGCTCACCTAGCGTGCTAGCGGGAGGCCAAGAGACCCAGTACTTC CASSPSVLAGGQETQYF
NA NA TRBJ2-7 TRBV5-4 TGTGCCAGCAGGAATACCTACGAGCAGTACTTC CASRNTYEQYF
NA NA TRBJ2-4 TRBV30 TGTGCTCCTGGGGGGACTCGTGATAGGTTAGCCAAAAACATTCAGTACTTC CAPGGTRDRLAKNIQYF
NA NA TRBJ2-3 TRBV21-1 TGTGCCAGCAGCAAATTGTCGACAGGCACAGATACGCAGTATTTT CASSKLSTGTDTQYF
TRBD1 NA TRBJ2-7 TRBV7-7 TGTGCTAGCAGCTTACCGGGACAGAATATCTCCTACGAGCAGTACTTC CASSLPGQNISYEQYF
NA NA TRBJ2-7 TRBV7-9 TGTGCCAGCAGCTTAGCCTTAGGAGCGAGGGAGCAGTACTTC CASSLALGAREQYF
NA NA TRBJ2-7 TRBV12-2 TGTGCAAGTCGCTTAGTGGCAGCGGGAGAGTACGAGCAGTACTTC CASRLVAAGEYEQYF
TRBD1 NA TRBJ2-2 TRBV9 TGTGCCAGCAGCGTAGACAGGGGAGCCACCGGGGAGCTGTTTTTT CASSVDRGATGELFF
TRBD1 NA TRBJ2-1 TRBV5-8 TGTGCCAGCAGCTTCCGGGACAGCTCCTACAATGAGCAGTTCTTC CASSFRDSSYNEQFF
TRBD1 NA TRBJ2-1 TRBV27 TGTGCCAGCAGTACACGGGGGACAGGGGCTTCTCACAATGAGCAGTTCTTC CASSTRGTGASHNEQFF
TRBD2 few TRBJ2-1 TRBV6-4 TGTGCCAGCAGGCCTGGTCTAGCGGGAGGGCCCAGTGAGCAGTTCTTC CASRPGLAGGPSEQFF
TRBD1 few TRBJ2-1 TRBV29-1 TGCAGCGCAACGGACAGGGGGGGGAATGAGCAGTTCTTC CSATDRGGNEQFF
TRBD2 once TRBJ2-4 TRBV28 TGTGCCAGCAGTTTATATCTGGCGGGAGGACCTTATTCATCCCTGTACTTC CASSLYLAGGPYSSLYF
TRBD1 NA TRBJ1-2 TRBV4-3 TGCGCCAGCAGCCAAAGGGACAGGGTCGGCGGCTACACCTTC CASSQRDRVGGYTF
TRBD1 NA TRBJ1-4 TRBV28 TGTGCCACCAACAGGGTCGGGACAGTTAATGAAAAACTGTTTTTT CATNRVGTVNEKLFF
TRBD2 NA TRBJ2-1 TRBV7-8 TGTGCCAGCAGCCCTCTCCGGCGGGGGGGGTATAATGAGCAGTTCTTC CASSPLRRGGYNEQFF
NA NA TRBJ1-6 TRBV7-2 TGTGCCAGCAGCTTAGGGGGCAGGGGAATGGGGTCACCCCTCCACTTT CASSLGGRGMGSPLHF
NA NA TRBJ2-2 TRBV5-1 TGCGCCAGCAGCTTGGGACTATCGAACACCGGGGAGCTGTTTTTT CASSLGLSNTGELFF
NA NA TRBJ1-2 TRBV5-4 TGTGCCAGCAGCTTGCCGACTAACTATGGCTACACCTTC CASSLPTNYGYTF
NA NA TRBJ2-5 TRBV2 TGTGCCAGCAGTGCCAATCCGGGACCACAAGAGACCCAGTACTTC CASSANPGPQETQYF
NA NA TRBJ1-1 TRBV28 TGTGCCAGCAGTTTAATAAGTGGATCGGGTAAGAACACTGAAGCTTTCTTT CASSLISGSGKNTEAFF
TRBD2 NA TRBJ2-1 TRBV7-9 TGTGCCAGCAGCTTAATGGGACTAGCGGACAATGAGCAGTTCTTC CASSLMGLADNEQFF
NA once TRBJ2-7 TRBV19 TGTGCCAGTAGCTCTTACAAAGACGACGTCTACGAGCAGTACTTC CASSSYKDDVYEQYF
TRBD2 NA TRBJ2-4 TRBV11-3 TGTGCCAGCAGCCAGACTAGCGGGAGACGGCAGGGCGCCAAAAACATTCAGTACTTC CASSQTSGRRQGAKNIQYF
TRBD2 NA TRBJ2-2 TRBV10-2 TGCGCCAGCAGGGGACTAGCAAGTTACACCGGGGAGCTGTTTTTT CASRGLASYTGELFF
NA NA TRBJ1-3 TRBV5-1 TGCGCCAGCAGCTTGGTAGGGTTTGGAAACACCATATATTTT CASSLVGFGNTIYF
TRBD1 NA TRBJ1-1 TRBV11-3 TGTGCCAGCAGCTTCTCCGCCCCTACAGGGGGCACTGAAGCTTTCTTT CASSFSAPTGGTEAFF
TRBD1 NA TRBJ1-6 TRBV7-9 TGTGCCAGCAGCTCCGGACAGGCCTTTAATTCACCCCTCCACTTT CASSSGQAFNSPLHF
NA NA TRBJ2-7 TRBV4-1 TGCGCCAGCAGCCAAGTTGGGGTTAAGGGTTACGAGCAGTACTTC CASSQVGVKGYEQYF
NA NA TRBJ1-4 TRBV5-1 TGCGCCAGCAGCGCCGGACGGGTTAATGAAAAACTGTTTTTT CASSAGRVNEKLFF
NA NA TRBJ1-4 TRBV7-2 TGTGCCAGCAGCTTAGATACCGGGGCGAATGAAAAACTGTTTTTT CASSLDTGANEKLFF
TRBD1 NA TRBJ1-1 TRBV7-2 TGTGCCAGCAGCTTATGGGACAGCCGCGGGGAAGCTTTCTTT CASSLWDSRGEAFF
TRBD2 NA TRBJ2-5 TRBV7-7 TGTGCTAGCAGCTTATCGATTAGCGGGGCTTCTCGGGAGACCCAGTACTTC CASSLSISGASRETQYF
NA NA TRBJ2-2 TRBV30 TGTGCCTGGAGTTTGCGCGGATACACCGGGGAGCTGTTTTTT CAWSLRGYTGELFF
TRBD2 NA TRBJ2-7 TRBV29-1 TGCAGCGCAACGCGCCCGGCCCCGGGGCTAGCGGGGACCTACGAGCAGTACTTC CSATRPAPGLAGTYEQYF
NA NA TRBJ2-7 TRBV7-4 TGTGCCAGTTCCACCCGACTCCCTGATTTGGGGGAGCAGTACTTC CASSTRLPDLGEQYF
NA NA TRBJ1-2 TRBV7-9 TGTGCCAGCAGCTCGACAAGTTATAACTATGGCTACACCTTC CASSSTSYNYGYTF
NA NA TRBJ2-3 TRBV6-5 TGTGCCAGCAGCCGCTGGGACGGTGACACAGATACGCAGTATTTT CASSRWDGDTDTQYF
TRBD2 NA TRBJ2-7 TRBV11-3 TGTGCCAGCAGCTTAGGTGGTAGCGGGAGCTACGAGCAGTACTTC CASSLGGSGSYEQYF
TRBD1 few TRBJ1-2 TRBV11-3 TGTGCCAGCAGCTCGAGGGGGCTAACGGGCTACACCTTC CASSSRGLTGYTF
NA NA TRBJ2-6 TRBV9 TGTGCCAGCAGCGCGTCAGGGGTCTCATCTGGGGCCAACGTCCTGACTTTC CASSASGVSSGANVLTF